This TCR beta chain was captured in a study of molecular identifiers for immune sequencing clone quantification. Findings and caveats of the study: It was shown that clones above 20 RNA copies held over 99% of effector molecules, but under 1% in naive cells. Identical TCR molecules that share a barcode could lead to an underestimation of highly expanded clone sizes.

Sequencing libraries of naive CD8 cells derived from roughly 18,000 to 920,000 sorted cells with 10%, 30% or 50% RNA. A word on this clonotype: The target antigen is unknown.

Each CDR3 protein gets one entry after TCRdb re-called the PCR reads with MiXCR. Altogether about half a million distinct CDR3 sequences are present, about 26% being singletons, with the ten largest covering around 0.79%. The CDR3 has 15 residues. The germline CDR1 and CDR2 sequences are SEHNR and FQNEAQ (reference sequence). Losses at the gene ends were 7 bases for V and 3 bases for J; bases not matched to a gene: 7. The specimen sequenced was naive CD8+ T cells from blood, with Jurkat cell RNA spiked in. Subset given: FACS-sorted CD8+CD4-CCR7+CD45RA+ naive T cells. The receptor was derived from a human donor in good health. Some libraries in this study had Jurkat cell RNA spiked in. This sequence joins TRBV7-9 and TRBJ2-2, with 8 bases matching TRBD1. CDR3 sequence reads: CASTDREGDTGELFF. DNA of the CDR3: TGTGCCAGCACGGACAGGGAAGGAGACACCGGGGAGCTGTTTTTT.